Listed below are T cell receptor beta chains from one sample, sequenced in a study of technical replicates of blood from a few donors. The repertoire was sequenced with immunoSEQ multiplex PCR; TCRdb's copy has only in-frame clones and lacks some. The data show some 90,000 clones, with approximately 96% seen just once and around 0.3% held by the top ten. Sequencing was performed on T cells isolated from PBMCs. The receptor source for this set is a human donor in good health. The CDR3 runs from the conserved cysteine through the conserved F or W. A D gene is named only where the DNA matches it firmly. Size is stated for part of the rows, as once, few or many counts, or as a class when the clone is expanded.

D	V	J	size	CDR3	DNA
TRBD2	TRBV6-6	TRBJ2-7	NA	CASSYSGEGAYEQYF	TGTGCCAGCAGTTACTCGGGGGAGGGAGCCTACGAGCAGTACTTC
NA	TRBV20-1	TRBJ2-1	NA	CSAWDLNEQFF	TGCAGTGCTTGGGACTTGAATGAGCAGTTCTTC
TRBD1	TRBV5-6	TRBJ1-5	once	CASSWGQGALNQPQHF	TGTGCCAGCAGCTGGGGACAGGGGGCCCTCAATCAGCCCCAGCATTTT
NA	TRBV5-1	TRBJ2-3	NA	CASRPQGGFVTDTQYF	TGCGCCAGCAGGCCCCAGGGGGGATTTGTCACAGATACGCAGTATTTT
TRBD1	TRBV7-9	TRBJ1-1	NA	CASSWTGPEAFF	TGTGCCAGCAGCTGGACAGGCCCCGAAGCTTTCTTT
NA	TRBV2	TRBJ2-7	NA	CASTQVEQYF	TGTGCCAGCACGCAGGTTGAGCAGTACTTC
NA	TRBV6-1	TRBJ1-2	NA	CASSEYEGVTYGYTF	TGTGCCAGCAGTGAATATGAAGGGGTGACGTATGGCTACACCTTC
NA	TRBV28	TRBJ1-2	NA	CASREPGVGFYGYTF	TGTGCCAGCAGAGAACCAGGGGTGGGGTTCTATGGCTACACCTTC
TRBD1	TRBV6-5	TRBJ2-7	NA	CASSYSTGAYEQYF	TGTGCCAGCAGTTACTCGACAGGGGCCTACGAGCAGTACTTC
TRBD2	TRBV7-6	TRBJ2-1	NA	CASRSSGEQFF	TGTGCCAGCAGGTCTAGCGGTGAGCAGTTCTTC
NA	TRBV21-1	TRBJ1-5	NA	CASSVHNSNQPQHF	TGTGCCAGCAGCGTACATAATAGCAATCAGCCCCAGCATTTT
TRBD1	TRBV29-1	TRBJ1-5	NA	CSVEEQGNQPQHF	TGCAGCGTTGAGGAACAGGGGAATCAGCCCCAGCATTTT
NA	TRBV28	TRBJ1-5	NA	CASSFISNQPQHF	TGTGCCAGCAGTTTCATTAGCAATCAGCCCCAGCATTTT
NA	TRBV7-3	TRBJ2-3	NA	CASSLDRYSTDTQYF	TGTGCCAGCAGCTTAGACAGATATAGCACAGATACGCAGTATTTT
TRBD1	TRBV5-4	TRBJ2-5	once	CASSLQGVQETQYF	TGTGCCAGCAGCTTACAGGGGGTCCAAGAGACCCAGTACTTC
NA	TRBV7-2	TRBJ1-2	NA	CASSSKEGADYGYTF	TGTGCCAGCAGCTCTAAGGAAGGGGCTGACTATGGCTACACCTTC
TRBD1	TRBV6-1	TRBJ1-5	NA	CASNRGQDQPQHF	TGTGCCAGCAACAGGGGGCAGGATCAGCCCCAGCATTTT
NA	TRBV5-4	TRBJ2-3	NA	CASSNQGLRTDTQYF	TGTGCCAGCAGCAACCAGGGACTTCGCACAGATACGCAGTATTTT
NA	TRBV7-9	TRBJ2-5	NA	CASSSSDRVDYQYF	TGTGCCAGCAGCTCTAGCGACAGGGTAGACTACCAGTACTTC
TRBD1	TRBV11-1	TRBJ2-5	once	CASSSTGVLKKETQYF	TGTGCCAGCAGCTCGACAGGGGTGCTTAAGAAAGAGACCCAGTACTTC
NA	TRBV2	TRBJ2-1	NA	CASSVGWRGANEQFF	TGTGCCAGCAGTGTAGGATGGCGAGGAGCAAATGAGCAGTTCTTC
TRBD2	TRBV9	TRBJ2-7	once	CPFTSGVKKQYF	TGTCCCTTTACTAGCGGGGTAAAGAAGCAGTACTTC
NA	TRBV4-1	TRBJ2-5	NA	CASSQTRREETQYF	TGCGCCAGCAGCCAAACGCGAAGAGAAGAGACCCAGTACTTC
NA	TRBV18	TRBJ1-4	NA	CASSPPSGAPEKLFF	TGTGCCAGCTCACCACCGAGCGGGGCTCCTGAAAAACTGTTTTTT
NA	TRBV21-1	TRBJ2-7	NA	CASSNRTVLWRNEQYF	TGTGCCAGCAGCAACCGGACTGTCCTATGGAGGAACGAGCAGTACTTC
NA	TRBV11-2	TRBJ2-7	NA	CASSLGARLRQYF	TGTGCCAGCAGCTTAGGTGCCAGACTACGGCAGTACTTC
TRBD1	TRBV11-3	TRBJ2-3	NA	CASSLRTGDRDTDTQYF	TGTGCCAGCAGCCTTCGGACAGGGGATAGGGACACAGATACGCAGTATTTT
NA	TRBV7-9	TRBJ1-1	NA	CASSLAGSFLNTEAFF	TGTGCCAGCAGCTTGGCGGGTTCATTTTTGAACACTGAAGCTTTCTTT
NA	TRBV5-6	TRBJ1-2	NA	CASSPGISYGYTF	TGTGCCAGCAGCCCAGGCATCAGCTATGGCTACACCTTC
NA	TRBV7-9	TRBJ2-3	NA	CASSLGARGTDTQYF	TGTGCCAGCAGCTTAGGTGCCAGGGGCACAGATACGCAGTATTTT
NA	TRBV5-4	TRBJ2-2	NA	CASSFRESYTGELFF	TGTGCCAGCAGCTTTCGGGAGTCTTACACCGGGGAGCTGTTTTTT
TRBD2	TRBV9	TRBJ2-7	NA	CASSASGRSYEQYF	TGTGCCAGCAGCGCTAGCGGGAGGAGCTACGAGCAGTACTTC
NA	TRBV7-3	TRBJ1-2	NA	CASSLDGQLHGYTF	TGTGCCAGCAGCTTAGATGGGCAGCTTCATGGCTACACCTTC
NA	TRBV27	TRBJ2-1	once	CASSFSPMPYNEQFF	TGTGCCAGCAGTTTTTCACCTATGCCCTACAATGAGCAGTTCTTC
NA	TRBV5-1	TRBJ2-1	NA	CASSYRTPNDEQFF	TGCGCCAGCAGCTATCGAACTCCAAATGATGAGCAGTTCTTC
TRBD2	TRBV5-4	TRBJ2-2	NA	CASARRLAGAAGELFF	TGTGCCAGCGCACGGCGACTAGCGGGAGCCGCCGGGGAGCTGTTTTTT
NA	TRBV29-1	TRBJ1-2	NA	CSVNPTGVYGYTF	TGCAGCGTTAACCCCACAGGCGTCTATGGCTACACCTTC
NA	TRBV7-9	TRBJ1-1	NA	CASSLVGEGTEAFF	TGTGCCAGCAGCTTAGTCGGGGAGGGCACTGAAGCTTTCTTT
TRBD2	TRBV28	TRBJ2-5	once	CASSSLAGQETQYF	TGTGCCAGCAGTTCCCTAGCGGGCCAAGAGACCCAGTACTTC
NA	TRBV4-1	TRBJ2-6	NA	CASSQAREAGANVLTF	TGCGCCAGCAGCCAAGCAAGGGAGGCTGGGGCCAACGTCCTGACTTTC
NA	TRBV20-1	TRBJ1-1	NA	CSASRTEAFF	TGCAGTGCTAGTAGAACTGAAGCTTTCTTT
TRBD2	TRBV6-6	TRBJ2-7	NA	CASSYSYSGSVYEQYF	TGTGCCAGCAGTTACTCGTATAGCGGGAGCGTTTACGAGCAGTACTTC
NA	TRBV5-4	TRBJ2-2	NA	CASSFWGGTGELFF	TGTGCCAGCAGCTTTTGGGGCGGAACCGGGGAGCTGTTTTTT
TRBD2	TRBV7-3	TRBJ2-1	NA	CASSLRREGSSYNEQFF	TGTGCCAGCAGCTTAAGGCGGGAGGGTAGCTCCTACAATGAGCAGTTCTTC
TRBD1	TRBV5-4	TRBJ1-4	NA	CASSRTGGSEKLFF	TGTGCCAGCAGCCGAACAGGGGGCAGTGAAAAACTGTTTTTT
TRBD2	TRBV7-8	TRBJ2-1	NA	CASSFPRLAGGPSSYNEQFF	TGTGCCAGCAGCTTCCCCAGACTAGCGGGAGGCCCTAGCTCCTACAATGAGCAGTTCTTC
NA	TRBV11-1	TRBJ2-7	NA	CASSLPRGTYEQYF	TGTGCCAGCAGCTTACCCCGCGGGACCTACGAGCAGTACTTC
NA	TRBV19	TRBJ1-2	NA	CASSTQGYGYTF	TGTGCCAGTAGTACGCAGGGTTATGGCTACACCTTC
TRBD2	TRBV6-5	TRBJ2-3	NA	CASSDSRLATQYF	TGTGCCAGCAGTGACTCGAGACTAGCTACGCAGTATTTT
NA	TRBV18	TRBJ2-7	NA	CASSQKGGLSRVFVYEQYF	TGTGCCAGCTCACAAAAAGGCGGATTATCCCGGGTCTTTGTCTACGAGCAGTACTTC
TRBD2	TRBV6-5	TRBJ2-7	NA	CASRSGTSVLYEQYF	TGTGCCAGCAGGTCCGGGACTAGCGTACTATACGAGCAGTACTTC
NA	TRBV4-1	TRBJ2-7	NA	CASSQGLANNEQYF	TGCGCCAGCAGCCAAGGTCTAGCGAATAACGAGCAGTACTTC
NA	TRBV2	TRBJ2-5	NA	CATSTGSETQYF	TGTGCCACGAGTACGGGGTCAGAGACCCAGTACTTC
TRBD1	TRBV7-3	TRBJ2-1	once	CASSSDRSHEQFF	TGTGCCAGCAGCTCGGACAGGTCTCATGAGCAGTTCTTC
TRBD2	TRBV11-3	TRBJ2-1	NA	CASSGTSGRSSNRYNEQFF	TGTGCCAGCAGCGGGACTAGCGGGAGAAGCAGCAACCGGTACAATGAGCAGTTCTTC
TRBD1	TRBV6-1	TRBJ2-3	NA	CATERTGGLDTQYF	TGTGCCACCGAACGGACAGGGGGCTTAGATACGCAGTATTTT
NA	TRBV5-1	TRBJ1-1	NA	CASSLEMGGSEAFF	TGCGCCAGCAGCTTGGAGATGGGGGGAAGTGAAGCTTTCTTT
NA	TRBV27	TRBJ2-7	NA	CASSLFLGQGHPGEQYF	TGTGCCAGCAGTTTATTCCTAGGGCAGGGACATCCTGGGGAGCAGTACTTC
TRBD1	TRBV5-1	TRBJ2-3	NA	CASSYRGRVTDTQYF	TGCGCCAGCAGCTACAGGGGGCGCGTCACAGATACGCAGTATTTT